Shown below are 32 T cell receptor beta chains from a single sample sequenced in a study of neurological immune-mediated disorders. TCRdb itself ran the 5' RACE reads through MiXCR, one entry per CDR3 protein. The data contain 70,000 to 90,000 distinct CDR3 sequences, nearly 6% of them singletons. The time point denotes: longitudinal time-point 2. Sequenced: PBMCs. The receptors originated from a woman in her sixties with multiple sclerosis.

This clonotype was recorded at least ten times. The chain has TRBV28 and TRBJ1-5; unclear D gene. V was pared by 1 base and J by 4 bases, with 11 bases between. The CDR3 runs to 15 residues. The V gene's germline CDR1 is MDHEN and CDR2 SYDVKM. CDR3 sequence (DNA): TGTGCCAGCAGTTTATACCGGGGATGGAATCAGCCCCAGCATTTT. This sequence encodes CASSLYRGWNQPQHF.

In this sample, this clonotype turned up many times. The V call is TRBV9, the J call TRBJ2-1; D is unclear. CDR3 size: 12 residues. With 4 bases removed from V and 7 bases from J, the gap between germline ends came to 9 bases. Germline V gene data show CDR1 as SGDLS and CDR2 as YYNGEE. CDR3 in amino acids: CASSLLFNEQFF. DNA for the CDR3: TGTGCCAGCAGCTTATTGTTTAATGAGCAGTTCTTC. The whole variable domain, remainder taken from reference TRBV9 and TRBJ2-1, is DSGVTQTPKHLITATGQRVTLRCSPRSGDLSVYWYQQSLDQGLQFLIQYYNGEERAKGNILERFSAQQFPDLHSELNLSSLELGDSALYFCASSLLFNEQFFGPGTRLTVL.

This clonotype was detected only a few times. The gene calls are TRBV5-6 and TRBJ1-2; 7 bases map to TRBD1. CDR1 is SGHDT, CDR2 YYEEEE, per germline. Trimming cost V 1 base and J 3 bases; bases outside gene matches: 3. The CDR3 runs to 14 residues. This CDR3 is CASSLTGVDYGYTF. CDR3 DNA: TGTGCCAGCAGCTTGACAGGGGTTGACTATGGCTACACCTTC.

In this sample, this clonotype turned up many times. J is TRBJ2-3 and V is TRBV4-1; D unclear. Trimming cost V 5 bases and J 2 bases, with 14 bases left between them. Per germline, CDR1 MGHRA and CDR2 YSYEKL. CDR3 length: 15 amino acids. The CDR3 nucleotides read TGCGCCAGCAGCTTTGTATGGCCCAACACAGATACGCAGTATTTT. It specifies CASSFVWPNTDTQYF.

This clonotype showed up many times. This rearrangement joins TRBV12-3 or TRBV12-4 to TRBJ2-1, with a tentative D call TRBD2 (7 bases). CDR3 length: 14 amino acids. The V and J ends lost 3 bases and 8 bases respectively, with 14 bases between them. The DNA of the CDR3 is TGTGCCAGCAGTTTTGCGGGGGCTCGGGATGAGCAGTTCTTC. As protein: CASSFAGARDEQFF.

This clonotype was observed at least ten times. Compared with germline, one end of the junction differs, possibly owing to a read error. V gene TRBV9 combines with J gene TRBJ2-5; TRBD2 matches at 8 bases. CDR3 length: 13 residues. Germline lookup yields CDR1 SGDLS and CDR2 YYNGEE. In DNA form, the CDR3 reads TGTGCCAGCAGCGATTCCATCGGGGGGGCCAGTGACTTC. As protein: CASSDSIGGASDF.

This clonotype showed up many times. V gene TRBV5-6 combines with J gene TRBJ1-5, with D possibly TRBD1 on 6 matching bases. The V end lost 4 bases, the J end lost 4 bases, and 12 bases lay between the germline ends. The length of the CDR3 is 14 residues. In germline, CDR1 is SGHDT, CDR2 YYEEEE. The CDR3 sequence: CASSVQGLNQPQHF. DNA of the CDR3: TGTGCCAGCAGCGTACAGGGATTGAATCAGCCCCAGCATTTT.

There are many counts of this clonotype. The rearrangement uses TRBV5-1 and TRBJ1-5; tentatively, D is TRBD1 (5 bases). Trimming stripped 0 bases from V and 7 bases from J, with 11 bases between. The germline CDR1 and CDR2 sequences are SGHRS and YFSETQ. The CDR3 extends over 14 amino acids. CDR3 nucleotides: TGCGCCAGCAGCTTGGGGGACTATTCCCAGCCCCAGCATTTT. Translated, it gives CASSLGDYSQPQHF.

This clonotype was seen at least ten times. This rearrangement joins TRBV6-5 to TRBJ1-4; D is uncertain. This CDR3 spans 15 amino acids. Trimming cost V 2 bases and J 0 bases, with 7 bases left between them. The germline V gene has CDR1 MNHEY and CDR2 SVGAGI. CDR3 amino acids: CASSYQIPTNEKLFF. The CDR3 nucleotides are TGTGCCAGCAGTTACCAAATCCCAACTAATGAAAAACTGTTTTTT.

The table lists this clonotype with many counts. The genes are TRBV12-3 or TRBV12-4 and TRBJ1-3; no definite D call. V was pared by 3 bases and J by 0 bases, with 9 bases between. The CDR3 covers 15 residues. The CDR3 spells CASSFSDHSGNTIYF. The CDR3 DNA sequence: TGTGCCAGCAGTTTCTCCGATCACTCTGGAAACACCATATATTTT.

There are many counts of this clonotype. The chain carries TRBV9 and TRBJ2-2; TRBD1 aligns across 8 bases. CDR1 and CDR2 from the germline V gene are SGDLS and YYNGEE. The CDR3 consists of 16 residues. V shed 3 bases and J 1 base; nucleotides not matched to a gene: 5. In nucleotides, the CDR3 is TGTGCCAGCAGCGCAAGGACAGGGTGGAACACCGGGGAGCTGTTTTTT. It translates to CASSARTGWNTGELFF.

This clonotype came up many times. The chain has TRBV29-1 and TRBJ2-2; D could derive from TRBD1 or TRBD2 (5 bases each). Trimming removed 4 bases at V and 5 bases at J, with 14 bases between. Germline CDR1 is SQVTM and CDR2 is ANQGSEA. The CDR3 is made up of 14 amino acids. The CDR3 DNA follows: TGCAGCGTTGTAAGAGGGGCGACGACCGGGGAGCTGTTTTTT. This sequence encodes CSVVRGATTGELFF.

This clonotype was picked up many times. V is TRBV7-6 and J is TRBJ1-2; 8 nucleotides match TRBD1. CDR3 length equals 15 residues. CDR1 is SGHVS, CDR2 FNYEAQ, per germline. V was clipped by 5 bases and J by 7 bases; unmatched bases: 12. The CDR3 is CASSAQGAGIIGYTF. CDR3 DNA sequence: TGTGCCAGCAGCGCTCAGGGGGCGGGGATTATTGGCTACACCTTC.

This clonotype was picked up a small number of times. The genes are TRBV5-1 and TRBJ1-5; 10 nucleotides align to TRBD1. This CDR3 comprises 16 residues. Germline CDR1 is SGHRS and CDR2 is YFSETQ. J gave up 1 base and V 3 bases, and 4 bases lay outside the gene matches. CDR3 in amino acids: CASSWGDRGSNQPQHF. The CDR3 DNA follows: TGCGCCAGCAGCTGGGGGGACAGGGGAAGCAATCAGCCCCAGCATTTT.

This clonotype has a count of ten or more. CDR3 nucleotide sequence: TGCGCCAGCAGCTTGATGCAGGCCGAATACAATGAGCAGTTCTTC. It encodes CASSLMQAEYNEQFF. This rearrangement joins TRBV5-1 to TRBJ2-1; D remains unclear. The germline V and J ends were trimmed by 1 base and 4 bases, with 12 bases remaining between them. Germline CDR1 SGHRS, CDR2 YFSETQ. The CDR3 covers 15 residues.

The sample holds a few counts of this clonotype. The rearrangement joins TRBV5-8 to TRBJ2-5; 8 bases match TRBD1. J gave up 4 bases and V 6 bases, and 11 bases lay outside the gene matches. Germline CDR1 SGHTS, CDR2 YDEGEE. The CDR3 covers 15 residues. CDR3 nucleotides: TGTGCCAGCAATATACAGGGGGTGATTGGAGAGACCCAGTACTTC. This sequence encodes CASNIQGVIGETQYF.

This clonotype was seen many times. The chain joins TRBV5-5 to TRBJ2-7; D may be TRBD2 (6 bases). V lost 4 bases, J lost 3 bases, and 8 bases lay in between. The CDR3 sequence is 12 residues long. Per the germline V gene, CDR1 is SGHKS and CDR2 is YYEKEE (reference sequence). The CDR3 loop reads CASSLDYYEQYF. Here the CDR3 DNA reads TGTGCCAGCAGCCTGGACTACTACGAGCAGTACTTC.

The rearrangement links TRBV27 to TRBJ1-1; D uncertain. The CDR3 sequence is 15 residues long. From germline, CDR1 is MNHEY and CDR2 SMNVEV (reference sequence). V lost 5 bases, J lost 1 base, and 14 bases lay in between. CDR3 sequence: CASSRSRRENTEAFF. The DNA of the CDR3 is TGTGCCAGCAGTCGATCCAGACGGGAGAACACTGAAGCTTTCTTT.

This clonotype was counted at least ten times. V gene TRBV7-2 combines with J gene TRBJ2-5; TRBD1 matches 10 bases. CDR1 SGHTA and CDR2 FQGNSA come from the germline V gene. The V segment lost 4 bases and the J segment 7 bases; nucleotides outside the gene matches: 6. This CDR3 spans 14 amino acids. The DNA for the CDR3 is TGTGCCAGCAGCTCGACAGGGGGCGCGGGGACCCAGTACTTC. Its translation is CASSSTGGAGTQYF. Using reference TRBV7-2 and TRBJ2-5 for the parts outside the CDR3, the full variable domain is GAGVSQSPSNKVTEKGKDVELRCDPISGHTALYWYRQSLGQGLEFLIYFQGNSAPDKSGLPSDRFSAERTGGSVSTLTIQRTQQEDSAVYLCASSSTGGAGTQYFGPGTRLLVL.

This clonotype has at least ten counts. The chain links TRBV5-1 to TRBJ2-5; unclear D gene. The CDR3 totals 13 residues. The V end was cut by 0 bases, the J end by 4 bases, with 7 bases between. Germline V gene sequence: CDR1 SGHRS, CDR2 YFSETQ. The CDR3 region is CASSLEHVETQYF. CDR3 in DNA: TGCGCCAGCAGCTTGGAGCATGTAGAGACCCAGTACTTC.

At least ten counts were recorded for this clonotype. V and J are TRBV5-1 and TRBJ2-7; 10 bases fit TRBD1. The CDR3 contains 15 residues. V was pared by 3 bases and J by 0 bases, with 3 bases of the junction left unmatched. Germline loops: CDR1 SGHRS, CDR2 YFSETQ. DNA of the CDR3: TGCGCCAGCAGCTCTCGGACAGGGGGCTCCTACGAGCAGTACTTC. Translation gives CASSSRTGGSYEQYF.

This clonotype was observed many times. The chain couples TRBV9 to TRBJ2-5, with 8 bases aligning to TRBD2. The J segment lost 1 base and the V segment lost 3 bases, leaving 2 bases of the junction unmatched. Germline V gene data show CDR1 as SGDLS and CDR2 as YYNGEE. CDR3 size: 14 residues. The CDR3 bases are TGTGCCAGCAGCGGAACTAGCGGCCAAGAGACCCAGTACTTC. The encoded protein is CASSGTSGQETQYF.

This clonotype was counted at least ten times. The rearrangement joins TRBV9 to TRBJ2-7; 7 positions match TRBD2. J lost 7 bases, V lost 1 base, and 14 bases had no gene match. Germline V gene lookup returns CDR1 SGDLS and CDR2 YYNGEE. The CDR3 spans 16 residues. This CDR3 is CASSVSAGRTSGEQYF. In DNA form, the CDR3 reads TGTGCCAGCAGCGTATCAGCGGGGAGAACATCGGGTGAGCAGTACTTC.

This clonotype has more than one count but fewer than ten. The V gene is TRBV7-9, the J gene TRBJ1-5; possibly TRBD1 for D (6 bases). Germline CDR1 reads SEHNR; CDR2 reads FQNEAQ (reference sequence). The V end lost 5 bases, the J end lost 11 bases, and 22 bases lay between the germline ends. The CDR3 sequence is 15 residues long. CDR3 protein: CASSPPGGGDLAQHF. In DNA, the CDR3 is TGTGCCAGCAGCCCCCCGGGAGGGGGGGACTTAGCCCAGCATTTT.

This chain links TRBV29-1 with TRBJ2-5; 7 bases are a match to TRBD1. There are 13 residues in the CDR3. Germline loops: CDR1 SQVTM, CDR2 ANQGSEA. CDR3 residues: CSAPTGSLETQYF. CDR3 nucleotide sequence: TGCAGTGCCCCGACAGGGTCCTTGGAGACCCAGTACTTC.

This clonotype was found many times. The gene calls are TRBV4-1 and TRBJ2-5, with no clear D. Germline CDR1 is MGHRA and CDR2 is YSYEKL. V lost 2 bases, J lost 4 bases, and 5 bases lay in between. This CDR3 spans 12 amino acids. CDR3: CASSQPGETQYF. CDR3 in DNA: TGCGCCAGCAGCCAACCCGGAGAGACCCAGTACTTC.

This clonotype has at least ten counts. This sequence joins TRBV5-1 and TRBJ2-5, with no clear D. This CDR3 region has 14 residues. The V end was cut by 2 bases, the J end by 4 bases, with 12 bases between. Germline values: CDR1 SGHRS, CDR2 YFSETQ. CDR3 in amino acids: CASSLNSRRETQYF. CDR3 in DNA: TGCGCCAGCAGCTTAAATTCTAGGAGAGAGACCCAGTACTTC.

The sample holds a few counts of this clonotype. V and J are TRBV20-1 and TRBJ1-3, with TRBD1 identical over 8 bases. V lost 7 bases, J lost 3 bases, and 5 bases stayed unmatched. The CDR3 is 13 amino acids. Germline loops: CDR1 DFQATT, CDR2 SNEGSKA (reference sequence). CDR3 in DNA: TGCAGTGTAATGGACAGGGTTGGAAACACCATATATTTT. It specifies CSVMDRVGNTIYF.

This clonotype was recorded at least ten times. The V gene is TRBV20-1, the J gene TRBJ1-1; D may be TRBD1 (6 bases). Germline CDR1 is DFQATT and CDR2 is SNEGSKA (reference sequence). The ends were cut back, 7 bases at V and 2 bases at J, with 14 bases in the middle. The CDR3 runs to 13 residues. CDR3 DNA: TGCAGTGGTCGAGGGGGACAAAACACTGAAGCTTTCTTT. Residues: CSGRGGQNTEAFF.

This clonotype has ten or more counts. The chain carries TRBV2 and TRBJ1-2; D not certain. Trimming stripped 5 bases from V and 4 bases from J, with 20 bases between. Germline V gene data show CDR1 as SNHLY and CDR2 as FYNNEI. This CDR3 has 16 residues. The DNA of the CDR3 is TGTGCCAGCAGTAAGGACCGAGCCAGGCGGAGCTATGGCTACACCTTC. This translates into CASSKDRARRSYGYTF.

This clonotype was found many times. The chain is built from TRBV24-1 and TRBJ2-1; the match to TRBD2 covers 11 bases. This CDR3 is 17 amino acids long. V shed 3 bases, J shed 3 bases, and the junction held 6 bases outside the gene matches. Germline lookup yields CDR1 KGHDR and CDR2 SFDVKD. CDR3 nucleotides: TGTGCCACCAGTGATCCGTCGACTAGCGGGGACTACAATGAGCAGTTCTTC. Protein sequence: CATSDPSTSGDYNEQFF.

This clonotype was counted between two and nine times. This chain connects TRBV15 to TRBJ2-1; possibly TRBD2 for D (7 bases). Germline CDR1 is LNHNV and CDR2 is YYDKDF (reference sequence). The V end lost 0 bases, the J end lost 7 bases, and 19 bases lay between the germline ends. The length of the CDR3 is 17 residues. CDR3 in amino acids: CATSRDYWSQGGNEQFF. Written as DNA, the CDR3 is TGTGCCACCAGCAGAGATTATTGGTCACAGGGAGGGAATGAGCAGTTCTTC.